Listed here are 19 T cell receptor beta chains from one sample, sequenced in a study of cytomegalovirus exposure and HLA in healthy donors. With 60 Vbeta and 13 Jbeta primers, the PCR was carried out. The data were produced by immunoSEQ multiplex PCR, yet TCRdb's version contains in-frame clones alone and is incomplete. Listed are roughly 150,000 clones; under 2% falls within the top ten. Input material: PBMCs. These receptors were obtained from a woman aged 50 to 60 in good health and CMV-seronegative.

The chain combines TRBV29-1 with TRBJ2-3, with a weak D call TRBD1 (5 bases). V was cut by 8 bases and J by 0 bases, with 15 bases left in between. This CDR3 has 14 amino acids. Germline V gives CDR1 SQVTM, CDR2 ANQGSEA. The DNA of the CDR3 is TGCAGCTCAAAGGGGCCAGTTAGCACAGATACGCAGTATTTT. The encoded protein is CSSKGPVSTDTQYF.

The gene calls are TRBV9 and TRBJ2-7; perhaps TRBD1 as D (6 bases). The CDR3 loop spans 14 amino acids. V was trimmed by 3 bases and J by 3 bases, leaving 13 bases between them. CDR1 is SGDLS, CDR2 YYNGEE, per germline. CDR3 sequence reads: CASSAGQFNYEQYF. The CDR3 bases are TGTGCCAGCAGCGCCGGACAGTTTAACTACGAGCAGTACTTC.

The chain carries TRBV27 and TRBJ2-3; 14 nucleotides match TRBD2. The CDR3 is made up of 17 amino acids. Germline V gene sequence: CDR1 MNHEY, CDR2 SMNVEV (reference sequence). J lost 8 bases, V lost 6 bases, and 13 bases had no gene match. The CDR3 coding sequence is TGTGCCAGCAGCCCGGGACTAGCGGGGGCACAGGGGCTTACGCAGTATTTT. Amino acid sequence: CASSPGLAGAQGLTQYF.

The chain joins TRBV5-4 to TRBJ2-5, with unresolved D. The germline V and J ends were trimmed by 0 bases and 7 bases, with 7 bases remaining between them. CDR1 and CDR2 from the germline V gene are SGHNT and YYREEE (reference sequence). This CDR3 is built from 12 residues. The CDR3 here is CASSLGAGTQYF. Here the CDR3 DNA reads TGTGCCAGCAGCTTGGGCGCTGGGACCCAGTACTTC.

The rearrangement uses TRBV6-5 and TRBJ2-2, with D perhaps matching TRBD2 (6 bases). V shed 0 bases and J shed 6 bases, with 8 bases lying between them. Germline-derived CDR1 and CDR2 are MNHEY and SVGAGI. This CDR3 has 14 residues. DNA of the CDR3: TGTGCCAGCAGTTACTCTTGGGGGGCCGGGGAGCTGTTTTTT. It encodes CASSYSWGAGELFF.

The chain employs TRBV4-2 and TRBJ2-7; D may be TRBD2 (7 bases). Deletions cut 1 base from V and 2 bases from J, with 12 bases between. Germline V gives CDR1 LGHNA, CDR2 YNFKEQ. The CDR3 totals 15 residues. CDR3 nucleotides: TGTGCCAGCAGCCAAGGGGGAGGGGGAGCCTACGAGCAGTACTTC. It codes for CASSQGGGGAYEQYF.

The chain employs TRBV6-6 and TRBJ2-2; maybe TRBD1 (6 bases). The V gene lost 2 bases and the J gene lost 4 bases, with 11 bases spanning the gap. CDR1 and CDR2 (germline): MNHNY, SVGAGI (reference sequence). This CDR3 contains 15 residues. The CDR3 reads CASSYGDRSTGELFF. CDR3 nucleotides: TGTGCCAGCAGTTACGGAGACAGGAGCACCGGGGAGCTGTTTTTT.

The genes are TRBV7-2 and TRBJ2-6; no firm D call. Germline CDR1 SGHTA, CDR2 FQGNSA. The length of the CDR3 is 15 residues. V was cut by 5 bases and J by 0 bases, with 8 bases left in between. This chain's CDR3 is CASSRDTSGANVLTF. As DNA, the CDR3 is TGTGCCAGCAGCCGCGATACCTCTGGGGCCAACGTCCTGACTTTC.

CDR3 DNA: TGTGCCAGCAGTTTAACCCCCTTCGGAGAGGAAGCTGACGAGCAGTACTTC. Amino acid sequence: CASSLTPFGEEADEQYF. This chain links TRBV28 with TRBJ2-7, with D hard to call. Germline CDR1 is MDHEN and CDR2 is SYDVKM. The length of the CDR3 is 17 residues. Trimming removed 2 bases at V and 5 bases at J, with 22 bases between.

V gene TRBV13 combines with J gene TRBJ2-1, with D hard to call. Germline CDR1 PRHDT, CDR2 FYEKMQ (reference sequence). V was clipped by 5 bases and J by 7 bases, with 9 bases between them. There are 12 residues in the CDR3. The CDR3 DNA reads TGTGCCAGCAGCCGAGGTAGGAATGAGCAGTTCTTC. It encodes CASSRGRNEQFF. Full variable domain (outside the CDR3, taken from reference TRBV13 and TRBJ2-1): AAGVIQSPRHLIKEKRETATLKCYPIPRHDTVYWYQQGPGQDPQFLISFYEKMQSDKGSIPDRFSAQQFSDYHSELNMSSLELGDSALYFCASSRGRNEQFFGPGTRLTVL.

The V and J genes are TRBV12-5 and TRBJ1-1; D unclear. This CDR3 has 12 amino acids. The ends were cut back, 4 bases at V and 3 bases at J, with 6 bases in the middle. Germline V gives CDR1 LGHNT, CDR2 FRNRAP. The CDR3 nucleotides are TGTGCTAGTGGTTCGTCCCACACTGAAGCTTTCTTT. It specifies CASGSSHTEAFF. Together with reference TRBV12-5 and TRBJ1-1, the CDR3 gives the full variable domain: DARVTQTPRHKVTEMGQEVTMRCQPILGHNTVFWYRQTMMQGLELLAYFRNRAPLDDSGMPKDRFSAEMPDATLATLKIQPSEPRDSAVYFCASGSSHTEAFFGQGTRLTVV.

This sequence joins TRBV6-5 and TRBJ1-3, with D perhaps matching TRBD1 (6 bases). CDR3 size: 15 residues. Germline CDR1 MNHEY, CDR2 SVGAGI. V lost 3 bases to trimming and J lost 2 bases, with 11 bases between them. Written as DNA, the CDR3 is TGTGCCAGCAGTTATAACAGGGAGACTGGAAACACCATATATTTT. The encoded protein is CASSYNRETGNTIYF.

The chain links TRBV15 to TRBJ2-5, with TRBD2 as a possible D gene (7 bases). Trimming removed 4 bases from V and 2 bases from J, with 26 bases in between. CDR1 is LNHNV and CDR2 is YYDKDF in the germline V gene (reference sequence). The CDR3 runs 19 residues. CDR3 region: CATSKLKTAGAAVQETQYF. Here the CDR3 DNA reads TGTGCCACCAGCAAGCTGAAGACGGCGGGGGCGGCCGTACAAGAGACCCAGTACTTC.

In regard to this clone: Other DNA sequences in the sample encode the same CDR3. The chain is built from TRBV6-5 and TRBJ1-2; D unclear. CDR1 MNHEY and CDR2 SVGAGI come from the germline V gene. There are 12 residues in the CDR3. Deletions cut 5 bases from V and 2 bases from J, with 6 bases between. CDR3 DNA: TGTGCCAGCAGTCCCTCCAACTATGGCTACACCTTC. Its protein is CASSPSNYGYTF.

The chain combines TRBV6-1 with TRBJ1-5, with TRBD1 matching 8 bases. The trim removed 0 bases at V and 2 bases at J, leaving 6 bases unmatched. In germline, CDR1 is MNHNS, CDR2 SASEGT. This CDR3 spans 17 amino acids. CDR3 loop: CASSEALGQGGNQPQHF. CDR3 coding DNA: TGTGCCAGCAGTGAAGCGCTAGGACAGGGTGGCAATCAGCCCCAGCATTTT.

The chain combines TRBV2 with TRBJ2-1, with 13 bases identical to TRBD2. This CDR3 contains 14 residues. The germline V gene has CDR1 SNHLY and CDR2 FYNNEI. The V and J ends lost 7 bases and 8 bases, in that order; junction bases with no gene match: 5. The CDR3 DNA reads TGTGCCAGCACTGGACTAGCGGGAGATCATGAGCAGTTCTTC. The encoded protein is CASTGLAGDHEQFF.

The rearrangement links TRBV15 to TRBJ2-1; TRBD2 matches 12 bases. The V gene end was trimmed by 7 bases and the J gene end by 5 bases; junction bases not matched to a gene: 9. CDR1 is LNHNV and CDR2 is YYDKDF in the germline V gene (reference sequence). The CDR3 is made up of 16 amino acids. In DNA form, the CDR3 reads TGTGCCACCACCTCGAGGACTAGCGGGGCCCACAATGAGCAGTTCTTC. It yields the protein CATTSRTSGAHNEQFF.

V usage is TRBV5-1 and J usage is TRBJ2-3, with 7 bases fitting TRBD2. Germline trimming cut 2 bases from V and 4 bases from J; bases unmatched to any gene: 4. Per the germline V gene, CDR1 is SGHRS and CDR2 is YFSETQ. This CDR3 contains 14 residues. The CDR3 here is CASSLGTTPDTQYF. The CDR3 DNA reads TGCGCCAGCAGCTTAGGGACTACCCCAGATACGCAGTATTTT. Full variable domain (missing parts from reference TRBV5-1 and TRBJ2-3): KAGVTQTPRYLIKTRGQQVTLSCSPISGHRSVSWYQQTPGQGLQFLFEYFSETQRNKGNFPGRFSGRQFSNSRSEMNVSTLELGDSALYLCASSLGTTPDTQYFGPGTRLTVL.

Written as DNA, the CDR3 is TGCGCCAGCAGCTACTTAGCGGGAGGGAGAACCTACGAGCAGTACTTC. This codes for CASSYLAGGRTYEQYF. The gene calls are TRBV5-1 and TRBJ2-7; TRBD2 agrees at 11 bases. Germline V lookup: CDR1 SGHRS, CDR2 YFSETQ. The CDR3 is 16 amino acids. J was trimmed by 2 bases and V by 3 bases; bases with no gene match: 7.